This T cell receptor (beta chain) emerged from a study of liver allograft versus peripheral blood T cells. Across the whole study: A comparison was made between T cell receptor repertoires in transplanted livers and those in recipients' peripheral blood.

Via MiXCR, TCRdb re-called the reads, giving one row per CDR3 protein. The sample records about 16,000 distinct CDR3 sequences, roughly 21% being singletons. This clonotype was counted many times. Its specificity is not known. The study, taken as a whole, reports: Liver allograft repertoires of T cell receptors reportedly diverged from peripheral blood repertoires.

This TCR was recovered from a human patient who had a liver transplant. Some of the T cells might come from the graft donor.

CDR3 sequence (DNA): TGTGCCATCAGTTGGACTAGCGGGGCTCAAGAGACCCAGTACTTC. Translation gives CAISWTSGAQETQYF. The chain employs TRBV10-3 and TRBJ2-5, with 12 bases that match TRBD2. The CDR3 loop spans 15 amino acids. The V and J ends lost 5 bases and 2 bases, in that order; junction bases with no gene match: 3. Germline V gene sequence: CDR1 ENHRY, CDR2 SYGVKD.